Following are 24 T cell receptor beta chains from one sample sequenced in a study of T cell responses to AZD1222 COVID-19 vaccine. Libraries were prepared by immunoSEQ multiplex PCR; TCRdb keeps only in-frame clonotypes and omits some of them. The sample has under 150,000 clones, about 90% seen once. The sequences come from peripheral blood, collected 28 days after the second AZD1222 dose. The receptors derive from an adult who received the AZD1222 COVID-19 vaccine.

J is TRBJ1-1 and V is TRBV19; 8 bases map to TRBD1. The V segment lost 3 bases and the J segment 5 bases; nucleotides outside the gene matches: 20. The CDR3 contains 19 residues. Per the germline V gene, CDR1 is LNHDA and CDR2 is SQIVND (reference sequence). In DNA form, the CDR3 reads TGTGCCAGTAGTATCTGGCATGAGGACAGGGTAATTCGTGGAACTGAAGCTTTCTTT. It is translated as CASSIWHEDRVIRGTEAFF.

V is TRBV29-1 and J is TRBJ2-3; D possibly corresponds to TRBD2 (5 bases). V was cut by 3 bases and J by 2 bases, with 9 bases left in between. The CDR3 totals 13 residues. Germline V gives CDR1 SQVTM, CDR2 ANQGSEA. The CDR3, as DNA: TGCAGCGTTGATGGAGGCTTCACAGATACGCAGTATTTT. It is translated as CSVDGGFTDTQYF.

This sequence joins TRBV18 and TRBJ2-2, with 10 nucleotides matching TRBD1. Trimming removed 4 bases from V and 7 bases from J; junction bases left unmatched: 12. Germline lookup yields CDR1 KGHSH and CDR2 LQKENI. This CDR3 comprises 17 residues. CDR3 residues: CASSRGQGGTEGGELFF. As DNA, the CDR3 is TGTGCCAGCTCACGAGGACAGGGGGGCACCGAAGGCGGGGAGCTGTTTTTT.

The rearrangement joins TRBV6-5 to TRBJ1-2; D gene ambiguous. The CDR3 covers 15 residues. The V end lost 5 bases, the J end lost 0 bases, and 13 bases lay between the germline ends. Germline CDR1 and CDR2: MNHEY and SVGAGI. The CDR3 coding sequence is TGTGCCAGCAGTCGAGGCGGAGAAGCTAACTATGGCTACACCTTC. Protein: CASSRGGEANYGYTF.

Only one count was recorded for this clone. V usage is TRBV27 and J usage is TRBJ2-1; TRBD2 is a possible D gene (5 bases). Germline CDR1 and CDR2: MNHEY and SMNVEV (reference sequence). This CDR3 contains 14 residues. V lost 5 bases and J lost 2, with 10 bases in between. CDR3 bases: TGTGCCAGCAGTACCGCGGGCCCCTACAATGAGCAGTTCTTC. Its translation: CASSTAGPYNEQFF.

This chain links TRBV19 with TRBJ2-3, with 9 bases that match TRBD1. The V and J ends lost 3 bases and 3 bases, in that order; junction bases with no gene match: 7. CDR3 size: 16 residues. Germline CDR1 is LNHDA and CDR2 is SQIVND (reference sequence). The CDR3: CASSMGTGLGTDTQYF. The DNA of the CDR3 is TGTGCCAGTAGTATGGGGACAGGGCTCGGAACAGATACGCAGTATTTT. The whole variable domain, filled in from reference TRBV19 and TRBJ2-3, reads DGGITQSPKYLFRKEGQNVTLSCEQNLNHDAMYWYRQDPGQGLRLIYYSQIVNDFQKGDIAEGYSVSREKKESFPLTVTSAQKNPTAFYLCASSMGTGLGTDTQYFGPGTRLTVL.

This sequence joins TRBV7-2 and TRBJ1-4, with D hard to call. The CDR3 covers 15 residues. From germline, CDR1 is SGHTA and CDR2 FQGNSA. V was clipped by 4 bases and J by 7 bases, with 16 bases between them. CDR3 protein: CASSSTLDGFEKLFF. For the CDR3, the DNA is TGTGCCAGCAGCTCGACTCTAGACGGGTTTGAAAAACTGTTTTTT.

J is TRBJ1-2 and V is TRBV24-1, with 8 bases identical to TRBD1. CDR3 size: 13 residues. Germline V lookup: CDR1 KGHDR, CDR2 SFDVKD. V shed 4 bases, J shed 5 bases, and the junction held 2 bases outside the gene matches. The chain's CDR3 is CATSDGTGYGYTF. As DNA, the CDR3 is TGTGCCACCAGTGACGGGACAGGATATGGCTACACCTTC.

The chain employs TRBV19 and TRBJ1-2; 7 nucleotides agree with TRBD1. Losses at the gene ends were 6 bases for V and 7 bases for J; bases not matched to a gene: 11. CDR3 size: 14 residues. Germline loops: CDR1 LNHDA, CDR2 SQIVND (reference sequence). CDR3 coding DNA: TGTGCCAGTAGAGCTAACCCGACAGGGCCTGGCTACACCTTC. Protein: CASRANPTGPGYTF.

This clone came up once. V gene TRBV25-1 combines with J gene TRBJ2-2; 7 nucleotides align to TRBD2. The CDR3 sequence is 16 residues long. The V and J ends lost 2 bases and 1 base, in that order; junction bases with no gene match: 4. In germline, CDR1 is MGHDK, CDR2 SYGVNS. Here the CDR3 DNA reads TGTGCCAGCAGTGAAGGGGGGAGGGGGAACACCGGGGAGCTGTTTTTT. Protein: CASSEGGRGNTGELFF.

The genes are TRBV9 and TRBJ1-2, with D perhaps matching TRBD1 (6 bases). Trimming pared 0 bases from V and 7 bases from J, leaving 13 bases between. The CDR3 covers 14 residues. Germline CDR1 and CDR2: SGDLS and YYNGEE. This chain's CDR3 is CASSVVSGEFGYTF. CDR3 coding DNA: TGTGCCAGCAGCGTAGTGTCAGGGGAATTTGGCTACACCTTC. Looking up the rest from reference TRBV9 and TRBJ1-2 gives the full variable domain: DSGVTQTPKHLITATGQRVTLRCSPRSGDLSVYWYQQSLDQGLQFLIQYYNGEERAKGNILERFSAQQFPDLHSELNLSSLELGDSALYFCASSVVSGEFGYTFGSGTRLTVV.

In DNA form, the CDR3 reads TGCGCCAGCAGCCGACAGAGACAGGGGAACACTGAAGCTTTCTTT. It specifies CASSRQRQGNTEAFF. The V gene is TRBV4-1, the J gene TRBJ1-1, with 7 positions matching TRBD1. The V and J ends lost 4 bases and 1 base, in that order; junction bases with no gene match: 6. This CDR3 is 15 amino acids long. The germline CDR1 and CDR2 sequences are MGHRA and YSYEKL.

This chain joins TRBV3-1 (or the pseudogene TRBV3-2) and TRBJ2-6; no definite D call. Trimming pared 8 bases from V and 4 bases from J, leaving 12 bases between. Germline V lookup: CDR1 LGHDT, CDR2 YNNKEL (reference sequence). CDR3 length: 14 residues. This CDR3 is CASGSSAGANVLTF. In DNA form, the CDR3 reads TGTGCCAGCGGATCATCTGCAGGGGCCAACGTCCTGACTTTC.

The rearrangement links TRBV7-2 to TRBJ1-5; D is unclear. Per germline, CDR1 SGHTA and CDR2 FQGNSA. CDR3 size: 15 residues. V lost 2 bases and J 0 bases, leaving 8 bases between the germline ends. The CDR3 bases are TGTGCCAGCAGCTTATGGGGAAATAGCAATCAGCCCCAGCATTTT. Its protein is CASSLWGNSNQPQHF.

The chain combines TRBV29-1 with TRBJ1-1, with D maybe TRBD1 (6 bases). Germline V gene data show CDR1 as SQVTM and CDR2 as ANQGSEA. V was cut by 4 bases and J by 0 bases, with 12 bases left in between. The CDR3 length is 14 residues. CDR3: CSVARGRMNTEAFF. The CDR3 DNA reads as TGCAGCGTTGCGCGGGGGCGGATGAACACTGAAGCTTTCTTT.

This rearrangement joins TRBV10-3 to TRBJ2-5; D possibly matches TRBD1 or TRBD2 (5 bases each). The V gene lost 10 bases and the J gene lost 2 bases, with 14 bases spanning the gap. The length of the CDR3 is 13 residues. From germline, CDR1 is ENHRY and CDR2 SYGVKD. The CDR3 spells CASRDATQETQYF. In DNA form, the CDR3 reads TGTGCCAGCCGGGACGCCACACAAGAGACCCAGTACTTC.

V is TRBV5-4 and J is TRBJ2-1; D is undetermined. CDR1 SGHNT and CDR2 YYREEE come from the germline V gene (reference sequence). The V end was cut by 4 bases, the J end by 0 bases, with 11 bases between. The CDR3 runs 15 residues. CDR3 in amino acids: CASSHGSGSYNEQFF. The CDR3 DNA is TGTGCCAGCAGCCACGGATCGGGCTCCTACAATGAGCAGTTCTTC.

The V and J genes are TRBV6-4 and TRBJ2-1, with unresolved D. The CDR3 has 16 residues. The germline gives CDR1 MRHNA, CDR2 SNTAGT. Trimming took 4 bases from V and 0 from J, leaving 13 bases between them. CDR3 region: CASSVEYRSSYNEQFF. The CDR3 coding sequence is TGTGCCAGCAGTGTAGAGTACCGGAGCTCCTACAATGAGCAGTTCTTC.

J is TRBJ2-1 and V is TRBV27, with TRBD2 identical over 9 bases. The germline CDR1 and CDR2 sequences are MNHEY and SMNVEV (reference sequence). J was trimmed by 3 bases and V by 2 bases; bases with no gene match: 8. The CDR3 length is 17 residues. The CDR3: CASSLVGGGANYNEQFF. In nucleotides, the CDR3 is TGTGCCAGCAGTTTAGTGGGCGGGGGGGCTAACTACAATGAGCAGTTCTTC.

Only one count was recorded for this clone. The V call is TRBV2, the J call TRBJ2-7; D unclear. CDR1 is SNHLY and CDR2 is FYNNEI in the germline V gene. Trimming removed 1 base from V and 1 base from J, with 2 bases in between. This CDR3 comprises 12 residues. This CDR3 reads CASSEGSYEQYV. CDR3 in DNA: TGTGCCAGCAGTGAAGGATCCTACGAGCAGTACGTC.

The chain links TRBV19 to TRBJ1-3; D is perhaps TRBD1 (6 bases). This CDR3 comprises 15 residues. The V end was cut by 5 bases, the J end by 4 bases, with 15 bases between. Germline CDR1 and CDR2: LNHDA and SQIVND (reference sequence). The CDR3 DNA reads as TGTGCCAGTAGTCGAAACAGGGCTCTCGGAAACACCATATATTTT. It yields the protein CASSRNRALGNTIYF.

The chain joins TRBV28 to TRBJ1-2; a weak D match, TRBD1 (6 bases). The CDR3 sequence is 15 residues long. V lost 6 bases and J lost 5, with 19 bases in between. Germline V gene lookup returns CDR1 MDHEN and CDR2 SYDVKM. As DNA, the CDR3 is TGTGCCAGCAGGACTTTAAGGGGGGCTGGATATGGCTACACCTTC. Amino acid sequence: CASRTLRGAGYGYTF.

This clone was recorded only once. The rearrangement joins TRBV25-1 to TRBJ2-2; TRBD1 or TRBD2 may be the D gene (6 bases each). The CDR3 runs to 17 residues. Trimming removed 1 base at V and 7 bases at J, with 19 bases between. The germline gives CDR1 MGHDK, CDR2 SYGVNS. The CDR3: CASSEFGGVGYDGELFF. The CDR3, as DNA: TGTGCCAGCAGTGAATTCGGGGGCGTAGGGTATGACGGGGAGCTGTTTTTT. Drawing the rest from reference TRBV25-1 and TRBJ2-2, the complete variable domain is EADIYQTPRYLVIGTGKKITLECSQTMGHDKMYWYQQDPGMELHLIHYSYGVNSTEKGDLSSESTVSRIRTEHFPLTLESARPSHTSQYLCASSEFGGVGYDGELFFGEGSRLTVL.

This chain links TRBV23-1 with TRBJ2-7; D is unclear. TRBV23-1 is classed as an ORF, of uncertain function. Trimming removed 3 bases from V and 3 bases from J, with 6 bases in between. The CDR3 sequence is 12 residues long. The CDR3 DNA reads TGCGCCAGCAGTCAGGCAGTCTACGAGCAGTACTTC. Translating it yields CASSQAVYEQYF.